This T cell receptor beta chain was retrieved from a study of control samples from healthy donors and cancer patients. The germline V gene encodes CDR1 MNHEY and CDR2 SVGAGI. CDR3 length: 13 residues. V shed 0 bases and J shed 3 bases, with 2 bases lying between them. Generated by immunoSEQ multiplex PCR, the TCRdb table keeps only in-frame clones and is missing some. Of more than 90,000 clones in the sample, approximately 90% were seen once. The V and J genes are TRBV6-5 and TRBJ2-2; D remains unclear. Specimen: blood. This TCR was recovered from a man aged 25-45 years in good health. The CDR3 nucleotides are TGTGCCAGCAGTTACTCATACACCGGGGAGCTGTTTTTT. This gives the protein CASSYSYTGELFF.